Listed here is a single T cell receptor (beta chain). Antigen unknown. The trim removed 5 bases at V and 5 bases at J, leaving 16 bases unmatched. The CDR3 spans 17 residues. Germline V gene data show CDR1 as SGHVS and CDR2 as FQNEAQ. This sample stems from a study of PD-1 blockade in classical Hodgkin lymphoma. Study-level background: Every 2 weeks, patients had 3 mg/kg nivolumab intravenously. Study-wide results and limits: Newly diagnosed patients and complete responders had comparable diversity at baseline. A significant rise in TCR diversity was seen by C4D1 for CD4+ cells but not for CD8+ cells.

Some clones are missing from TCRdb's copy, which holds only in-frame ones; the method was immunoSEQ multiplex PCR. The sample holds over 7,500 clones; about 70% are singletons and the top ten take roughly 4%. Every one of the patients relapsed after autologous stem cell transplantation (brentuximab vedotin exposure was variable). The authors purified CD4+ T cells from thawed PBMCs by magnetic negative selection. Best responses included complete response and partial response; otherwise, the best response was progressive disease. Sequences were derived from CD4+ T cells from blood, sampled at baseline. The chain recombines TRBV7-8 with TRBJ2-7; 9 bases fit TRBD2. This receptor was taken from a human donor with classical Hodgkin lymphoma. CDR3 loop: CASSLPVGGGRADEQYF. CDR3 coding DNA: TGTGCCAGCAGCCTCCCAGTTGGGGGCGGGAGGGCCGACGAGCAGTACTTC.